This TCR beta chain originates from a study of pediatric ulcerative colitis. On this clone itself: Antigen specificity is unknown.

Study-level findings and limits: In rectum, acute severe colitis had expanded clones and less diversity.

V was pared by 5 bases and J by 0 bases, with 5 bases between. The V gene's germline CDR1 is MNHEY and CDR2 SMNVEV (reference sequence). The CDR3 has 12 residues. Only in-frame clones appear in the TCRdb table, and some are missing; sequencing was by immunoSEQ multiplex PCR. The sample has some 57,000 clones; about 87% are singletons. The V call is TRBV27, the J call TRBJ2-7; D gene ambiguous. The specimen sequenced was blood. This receptor was identified in a boy aged 5 to 17 who was a control in a study of pediatric ulcerative colitis. CDR3 sequence: CASSPSSYEQYF. The CDR3 DNA is TGTGCCAGCAGTCCAAGCTCCTACGAGCAGTACTTC.